The next 28 T cell receptor beta chains were all read from a single sample in a study of metastatic and nonmetastatic thyroid tumors. Each patient came to thyroid surgery without any prior treatment (of any kind). TCRdb re-analyzed the PCR reads through MiXCR. The sample shows 20,000 to 25,000 clones, 18% of them seen only once. The specimen was adjacent normal tissue. The source of these receptors is a male donor with papillary thyroid cancer or a benign thyroid nodule (not recorded which). Some clones in this sample may be carry-over from other donors' samples.

In its sample, this clone was seen a few times. A much larger clone is a single base away; this may be a read error. The gene calls are TRBV11-1 and TRBJ1-4; D is perhaps TRBD1 (5 bases). The CDR3 loop spans 14 amino acids. Germline CDR1 reads SGHAT; CDR2 reads FQDESV (reference sequence). The CDR3 DNA reads as TGTGCCATCAGCTCCGGGGCGGGGAATGAGAAACTGTTTTTT. Translation: CAISSGAGNEKLFF.

This clone was detected only a few times. It may be a read error: a sequence one base away is much more abundant. The chain carries TRBV18 and TRBJ1-1; D is unresolved. Germline V gives CDR1 KGHSH, CDR2 LQKENI. This CDR3 region has 15 residues. The CDR3 nucleotides are TGTGCCAGCCCACCACGGTCGCAAGGTCGGACTGAAGCTTTCTTT. This translates into CASPPRSQGRTEAFF. The whole variable domain, filled in from reference TRBV18 and TRBJ1-1, reads NAGVMQNPRHLVRRRGQEARLRCSPMKGHSHVYWYRQLPEEGLKFMVYLQKENIIDESGMPKERFSAEFPKEGPSILRIQQVVRGDSAAYFCASPPRSQGRTEAFFGQGTRLTVV.

The sample holds many counts of this clone. This sequence joins TRBV30 and TRBJ1-2; no definite D call. The CDR3 is 11 residues long. The V gene's germline CDR1 is GTSNPN and CDR2 SVGIG (reference sequence). With 3 bases removed from V and 6 bases from J, the gap between germline ends came to 8 bases. This chain's CDR3 is CAWSAGDGYTF. The CDR3 nucleotides are TGTGCCTGGAGCGCGGGAGATGGCTACACCTTC.

This clone was detected many times. This chain connects TRBV4-3 to TRBJ2-6, with D possibly matching TRBD1 (6 bases). Germline lookup yields CDR1 LGHNA and CDR2 YSLEER. This CDR3 is 20 amino acids long. V lost 8 bases, J lost 1 base, and 27 bases lay in between. The CDR3 sequence: CASGGRDTKGYRSGANVLTF. The CDR3 DNA is TGCGCCAGCGGAGGACGGGACACAAAAGGGTACAGATCTGGGGCCAACGTCCTGACTTTC.

Many counts were recorded for this clone. The chain employs TRBV19 and TRBJ1-1; no clear D gene. The germline V and J ends were trimmed by 1 base and 5 bases, with 20 bases remaining between them. Germline V gene sequence: CDR1 LNHDA, CDR2 SQIVND (reference sequence). CDR3 size: 17 residues. The CDR3 loop reads CASSIVEAKRWRTEAFF. CDR3 coding DNA: TGTGCCAGTAGTATAGTAGAGGCGAAAAGATGGAGAACTGAAGCTTTCTTT.

This clone was counted many times. The chain recombines TRBV5-6 with TRBJ1-2; D is possibly TRBD1 (5 bases). This CDR3 region has 17 residues. V was trimmed by 2 bases and J by 4 bases, leaving 21 bases between them. The germline CDR1 and CDR2 sequences are SGHDT and YYEEEE. The CDR3 coding sequence is TGTGCCAGCAGCTTAGAATTCACAGGCGCCAATTCCTATGGCTACACCTTC. It specifies CASSLEFTGANSYGYTF.

This clone occurred a few times. The rearrangement links TRBV7-6 to TRBJ2-1; 10 positions agree with TRBD2. The V gene's germline CDR1 is SGHVS and CDR2 FNYEAQ. After removal of 2 bases from V and 7 bases from J, the junction contained 8 bases not matched to a gene. CDR3 size: 16 residues. This CDR3 is CASSLRAGGPRNEQFF. The CDR3, as DNA: TGTGCCAGCAGCTTACGAGCGGGAGGGCCAAGGAATGAGCAGTTCTTC.

This clone was seen a few times. One end of the junction varies from germline; a read error may be responsible. The chain recombines TRBV27 with TRBJ2-1; 9 nucleotides line up with TRBD2. The CDR3 length is 14 residues. Germline V gene sequence: CDR1 MNHEY, CDR2 SMNVEV (reference sequence). The CDR3 spells CVSSPSHSGGQQFF. Written as DNA, the CDR3 is TGTGTCAGCAGTCCCTCTCATAGCGGGGGCCAGCAGTTCTTC.

On this clone itself: Just one base apart from a much larger clone, this may be a read error. The V and J genes are TRBV20-1 and TRBJ2-4, with unresolved D. This CDR3 spans 13 amino acids. CDR1 DFQATT and CDR2 SNEGSKA come from the germline V gene (reference sequence). The V end lost 3 bases, the J end lost 5 bases, and 11 bases lay between the germline ends. This chain's CDR3 is CSARVNPENIQYF. DNA for the CDR3: TGCAGTGCTAGGGTGAATCCCGAAAACATTCAGTACTTC.

About this clone: The junction shows a germline mismatch at one end, possibly a read error. The V and J genes are TRBV2 and TRBJ1-3; tentative D call: TRBD1 (5 bases). The V gene's germline CDR1 is SNHLY and CDR2 FYNNEI. The CDR3 is 13 residues long. Here the CDR3 reads CASSDRVANTRYF. CDR3 nucleotide sequence: TGTGCCAGCAGTGACAGGGTAGCAAACACCAGATATTTT.

This clone showed up many times. This chain links TRBV30 with TRBJ1-5, with no clear D. This CDR3 comprises 13 residues. The germline V and J ends were trimmed by 2 bases and 0 bases, with 5 bases remaining between them. CDR1 and CDR2 from the germline V gene are GTSNPN and SVGIG (reference sequence). CDR3 sequence reads: CAWSLDSNQPQHF. CDR3 sequence (DNA): TGTGCCTGGAGTCTAGATAGCAATCAGCCCCAGCATTTT.

This clone was counted ten times or more. The gene calls are TRBV7-3 and TRBJ2-5, with TRBD1 matching over 7 bases. The CDR3 extends over 15 amino acids. Germline CDR1 and CDR2: SGHTA and FQGTGA. V dropped 4 bases and J dropped 3; count of bases not matched to a gene: 8. Here the CDR3 reads CASSSDGTAEETQYF. CDR3 sequence (DNA): TGTGCCAGCAGCTCAGACGGGACAGCCGAAGAGACCCAGTACTTC.

This clone was observed at least ten times. The chain uses TRBV12-3 or TRBV12-4 and TRBJ2-1; D may correspond to TRBD1 or TRBD2 (5 bases each). V was shortened by 6 bases and J by 12 bases, with 21 bases between the two germline ends. This CDR3 contains 14 residues. As DNA, the CDR3 is TGTGCCAGCAGCCCGAGATTTGGGGGTCTGGCGCAGTTCTTC. This translates into CASSPRFGGLAQFF.

This clone has ten or more counts. The chain carries TRBV19 and TRBJ2-7; D might be TRBD1 (5 bases). The V gene lost 3 bases and the J gene lost 3 bases, with 18 bases spanning the gap. In germline, CDR1 is LNHDA, CDR2 SQIVND (reference sequence). This CDR3 is built from 16 residues. This chain's CDR3 is CASSMFVGARCYEQYF. As DNA, the CDR3 is TGTGCCAGTAGTATGTTCGTAGGGGCCCGCTGCTACGAGCAGTACTTC. The variable domain in full, completed from reference TRBV19 and TRBJ2-7, reads DGGITQSPKYLFRKEGQNVTLSCEQNLNHDAMYWYRQDPGQGLRLIYYSQIVNDFQKGDIAEGYSVSREKKESFPLTVTSAQKNPTAFYLCASSMFVGARCYEQYFGPGTRLTVT.

A word on this clone: Germline is not matched at one junction end, which may reflect a read error. The chain combines TRBV11-2 with TRBJ1-3; 8 nucleotides line up with TRBD1. The CDR3 contains 18 residues. Germline V gene lookup returns CDR1 SGHAT and CDR2 FQNNGV. CDR3 in DNA: TGTGCCAGCAGCGTGGACAGGGTTTCCTCCATCTCTGGAAACACCATATATTTC. It codes for CASSVDRVSSISGNTIYF. Full variable domain (missing parts from reference TRBV11-2 and TRBJ1-3): EAGVAQSPRYKIIEKRQSVAFWCNPISGHATLYWYQQILGQGPKLLIQFQNNGVVDDSQLPKDRFSAERLKGVDSTLKIQPAKLEDSAVYLCASSVDRVSSISGNTIYFGEGSWLTVV.

This clone was observed a single time. This may be a read error, as it is one base from a much larger clone. The J gene is TRBJ2-5, the V gene TRBV13; D possibly matches TRBD1 or TRBD2 (5 bases each). V lost 6 bases and J 5 bases, leaving 16 bases between the germline ends. CDR1 PRHDT and CDR2 FYEKMQ come from the germline V gene (reference sequence). This CDR3 is built from 14 residues. CDR3 in DNA: TGTGCCAGCAGTCCCGTGGGGGTACGGGAGACCCAGTACTTC. It is translated as CASSPVGVRETQYF.

This clone was counted many times. The rearrangement joins TRBV20-1 to TRBJ2-7; 8 positions agree with TRBD2. The CDR3 contains 14 residues. Germline CDR1 reads DFQATT; CDR2 reads SNEGSKA (reference sequence). Losses at the gene ends were 6 bases for V and 0 bases for J; bases not matched to a gene: 7. CDR3 sequence reads: CSAATSGSSYEQYV. The CDR3 DNA follows: TGCAGTGCCGCCACTAGCGGAAGCTCCTACGAGCAGTACGTC.

This clone has ten or more counts. The V and J genes are TRBV5-5 and TRBJ2-5; weak D call: TRBD2 (7 bases). Germline CDR1 SGHKS, CDR2 YYEKEE (reference sequence). The CDR3 totals 15 residues. Trimming took off 4 bases at V and 5 bases at J, with 18 bases between the two ends. The CDR3 DNA reads as TGTGCCAGCAGCATCTCTTGGGGGGGCCCGGAGACCCAGTACTTC. Amino acid sequence: CASSISWGGPETQYF.

This clone came up a few times. J is TRBJ2-7 and V is TRBV28, with 9 bases lining up with TRBD2. V was pared by 4 bases and J by 2 bases, with 6 bases of the junction left unmatched. This CDR3 contains 15 residues. Germline CDR1 reads MDHEN; CDR2 reads SYDVKM. The DNA for the CDR3 is TGTGCCAGCAGTTCCCCTAGCGGGGCTACCTACGAGCAGTACTTC. Amino acid sequence: CASSSPSGATYEQYF. Full variable domain (outside the CDR3, taken from reference TRBV28 and TRBJ2-7): DVKVTQSSRYLVKRTGEKVFLECVQDMDHENMFWYRQDPGLGLRLIYFSYDVKMKEKGDIPEGYSVSREKKERFSLILESASTNQTSMYLCASSSPSGATYEQYFGPGTRLTVT.

This clone occurred a few times. This chain uses TRBV6-1 with TRBJ2-1; D is uncertain. CDR3 length: 16 amino acids. Trimming removed 3 bases from V and 13 bases from J, with 25 bases in between. The V gene's germline CDR1 is MNHNS and CDR2 SASEGT. CDR3 amino acids: CASSDPTSSGWASQFF. Written as DNA, the CDR3 is TGTGCCAGCAGTGATCCGACATCCTCCGGCTGGGCTTCTCAGTTCTTC.

By proportion, this clone is medium-sized. The chain combines TRBV6-1 with TRBJ1-5; 7 bases are shared with TRBD1. J gave up 3 bases and V 7 bases, and 9 bases lay outside the gene matches. CDR1 and CDR2 from the germline V gene are MNHNS and SASEGT. The CDR3 is 15 amino acids. The CDR3 protein is CASKPGGNYNQPQHF. In nucleotides, the CDR3 is TGTGCCAGCAAACCAGGGGGGAACTACAATCAGCCCCAGCATTTT.

Ten or more counts support this clone. The chain joins TRBV19 to TRBJ2-2; weak D call: TRBD2 (6 bases). Trimming shortened V by 4 bases and J by 4 bases, and 10 bases separated the two germline ends. Per germline, CDR1 LNHDA and CDR2 SQIVND (reference sequence). This CDR3 is 14 amino acids long. The CDR3 coding sequence is TGTGCCAGTAGTAAAGGGACTTTCACCGGGGAGCTGTTTTTT. Protein: CASSKGTFTGELFF.

There are many counts of this clone. The chain employs TRBV6-2 or TRBV6-3 and TRBJ2-2, with 11 bases matching TRBD2. Germline CDR1 and CDR2: MNHEY and SVGEGT. The CDR3 loop spans 19 amino acids. V was clipped by 5 bases and J by 1 base; unmatched bases: 12. CDR3 in amino acids: CASSTSGLAVGGNTGELFF. CDR3 nucleotides: TGTGCCAGCAGTACCTCGGGACTAGCGGTGGGGGGGAACACCGGGGAGCTGTTTTTT.

This clone was detected ten times or more. The V and J genes are TRBV19 and TRBJ2-4; 9 bases match TRBD2. The germline gives CDR1 LNHDA, CDR2 SQIVND (reference sequence). V dropped 1 base and J dropped 5; count of bases not matched to a gene: 6. CDR3 length: 16 residues. The CDR3 sequence is CASSIGGAGGENIQYF. DNA of the CDR3: TGTGCCAGTAGTATAGGGGGAGCGGGAGGCGAAAACATTCAGTACTTC.

This chain uses TRBV20-1 with TRBJ1-5; 7 bases are a match to TRBD1. The CDR3 loop spans 14 amino acids. After removal of 3 bases from V and 10 bases from J, the junction contained 12 bases not matched to a gene. Germline V gene data show CDR1 as DFQATT and CDR2 as SNEGSKA (reference sequence). DNA of the CDR3: TGCAGTGCTAGCCGACAGGGATTTCTTCATCCCCAGCATTTT. This gives the protein CSASRQGFLHPQHF.

This clone was recorded many times. The chain couples TRBV3-1 to TRBJ2-2; 9 nucleotides align to TRBD1. The CDR3 is 14 residues long. The trim removed 6 bases at V and 5 bases at J, leaving 4 bases unmatched. Looked up from germline, CDR1 is LGHDT and CDR2 is YNNKEL (reference sequence). CDR3 coding DNA: TGTGCCAGCAGACACAGGGGGCGGACCGGGGAGCTGTTTTTT. Translation: CASRHRGRTGELFF.

The V gene is TRBV6-1, the J gene TRBJ1-3; D unclear. CDR1 is MNHNS, CDR2 SASEGT, per germline. Trimming removed 2 bases at V and 0 bases at J, with 8 bases between. This CDR3 region has 15 residues. The CDR3 nucleotides read TGTGCCAGCAGTGAATCTCCCTCCTCTGGAAACACCATATATTTT. It is translated as CASSESPSSGNTIYF.

Many counts were recorded for this clone. Since a much larger clone is just one base distant, this may be a read error. The chain carries TRBV20-1 and TRBJ2-7; 7 bases fit TRBD1. Germline V CDR1 and CDR2: DFQATT, SNEGSKA (reference sequence). This CDR3 is 15 amino acids long. Trimming at V came to 1 base and at J to 3 bases, leaving 9 bases not matched to a gene. This CDR3 reads CSARGGGNRGYEQYF. The CDR3 coding sequence is TGCAGTGCTAGAGGAGGGGGAAACAGGGGCTACGAGCAGTACTTC.